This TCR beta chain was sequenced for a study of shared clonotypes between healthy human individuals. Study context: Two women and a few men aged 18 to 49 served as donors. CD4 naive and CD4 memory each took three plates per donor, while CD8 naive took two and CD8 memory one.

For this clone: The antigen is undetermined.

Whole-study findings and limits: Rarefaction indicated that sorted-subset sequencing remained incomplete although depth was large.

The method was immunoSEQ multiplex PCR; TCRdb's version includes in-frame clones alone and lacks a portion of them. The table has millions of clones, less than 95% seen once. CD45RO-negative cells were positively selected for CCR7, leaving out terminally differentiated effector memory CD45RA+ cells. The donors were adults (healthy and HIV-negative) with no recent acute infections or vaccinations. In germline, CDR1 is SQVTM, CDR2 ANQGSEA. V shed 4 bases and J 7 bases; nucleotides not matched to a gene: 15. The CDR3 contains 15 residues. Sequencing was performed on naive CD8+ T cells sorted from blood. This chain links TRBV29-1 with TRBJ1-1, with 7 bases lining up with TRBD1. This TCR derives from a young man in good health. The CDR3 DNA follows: TGCAGCGTTGTCGGGGACTCAACCGGGACAGATGAAGCTTTCTTT. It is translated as CSVVGDSTGTDEAFF.